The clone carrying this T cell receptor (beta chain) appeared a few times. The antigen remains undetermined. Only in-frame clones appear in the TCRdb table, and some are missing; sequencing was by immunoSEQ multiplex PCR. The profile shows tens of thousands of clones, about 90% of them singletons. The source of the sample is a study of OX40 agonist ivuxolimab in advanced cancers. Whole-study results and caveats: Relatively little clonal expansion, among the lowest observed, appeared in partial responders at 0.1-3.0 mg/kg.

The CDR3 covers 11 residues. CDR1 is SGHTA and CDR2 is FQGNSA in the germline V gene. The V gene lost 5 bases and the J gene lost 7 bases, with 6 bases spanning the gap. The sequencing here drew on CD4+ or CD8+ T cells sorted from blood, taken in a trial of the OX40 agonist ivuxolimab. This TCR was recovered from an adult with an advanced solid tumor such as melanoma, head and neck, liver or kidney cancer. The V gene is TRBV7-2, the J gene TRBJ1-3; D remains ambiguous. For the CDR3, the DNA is TGTGCCAGCAGCGGAACGAACACCATATATTTT. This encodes CASSGTNTIYF.